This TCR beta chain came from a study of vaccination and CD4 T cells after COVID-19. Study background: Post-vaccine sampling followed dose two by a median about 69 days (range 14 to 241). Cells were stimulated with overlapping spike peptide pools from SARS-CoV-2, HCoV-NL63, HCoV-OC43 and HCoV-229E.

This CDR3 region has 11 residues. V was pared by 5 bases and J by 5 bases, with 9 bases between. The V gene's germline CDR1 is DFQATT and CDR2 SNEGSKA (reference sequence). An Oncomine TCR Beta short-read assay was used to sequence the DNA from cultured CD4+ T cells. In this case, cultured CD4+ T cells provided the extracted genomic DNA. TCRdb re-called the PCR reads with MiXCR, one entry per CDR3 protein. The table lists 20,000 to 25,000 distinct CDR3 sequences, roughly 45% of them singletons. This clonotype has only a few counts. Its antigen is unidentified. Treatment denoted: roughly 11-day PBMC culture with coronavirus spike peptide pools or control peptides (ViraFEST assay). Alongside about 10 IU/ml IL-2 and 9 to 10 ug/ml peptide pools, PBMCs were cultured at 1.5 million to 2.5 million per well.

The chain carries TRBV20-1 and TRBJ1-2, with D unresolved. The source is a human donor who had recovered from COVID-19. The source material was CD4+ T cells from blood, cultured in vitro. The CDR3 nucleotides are TGCAGTGCTGCCGTGGTATATGGCTACACCTTC. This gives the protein CSAAVVYGYTF.